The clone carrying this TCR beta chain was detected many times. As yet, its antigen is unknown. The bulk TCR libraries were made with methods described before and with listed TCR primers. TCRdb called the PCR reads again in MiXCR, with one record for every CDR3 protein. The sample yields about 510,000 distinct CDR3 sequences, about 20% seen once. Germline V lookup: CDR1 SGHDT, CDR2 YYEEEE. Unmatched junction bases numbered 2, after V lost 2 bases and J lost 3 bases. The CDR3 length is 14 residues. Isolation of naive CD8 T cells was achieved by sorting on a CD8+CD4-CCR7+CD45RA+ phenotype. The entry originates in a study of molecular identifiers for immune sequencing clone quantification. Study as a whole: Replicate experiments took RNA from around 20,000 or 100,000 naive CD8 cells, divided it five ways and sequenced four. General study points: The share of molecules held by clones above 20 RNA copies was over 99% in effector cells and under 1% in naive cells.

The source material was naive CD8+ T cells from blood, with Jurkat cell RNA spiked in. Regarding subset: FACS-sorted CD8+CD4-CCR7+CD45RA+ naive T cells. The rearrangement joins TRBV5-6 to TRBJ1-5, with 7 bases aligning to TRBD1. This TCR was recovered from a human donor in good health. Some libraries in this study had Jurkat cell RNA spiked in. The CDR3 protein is CASSFGQANQPQHF. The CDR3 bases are TGTGCCAGCAGCTTTGGACAGGCCAATCAGCCCCAGCATTTT. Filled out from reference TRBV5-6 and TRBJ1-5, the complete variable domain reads DAGVTQSPTHLIKTRGQQVTLRCSPKSGHDTVSWYQQALGQGPQFIFQYYEEEERQRGNFPDRFSGHQFPNYSSELNVNALLLGDSALYLCASSFGQANQPQHFGDGTRLSIL.